These T cell receptor beta chains were read from a single sample in a study of T-cell reconstitution after alpha-beta-depleted transplantation in children. One entry per CDR3 protein, called by TCRdb with MiXCR from the PCR reads. The repertoire has about 980,000 distinct CDR3 sequences, less than 30% of them found once; the top ten carry roughly 30%. The sequencing used PBMCs, mostly from graft donor cells, collected 360 days after TCRalphabeta/CD19-depleted stem cell transplant. The source is a boy younger than two who had a stem cell transplant for SCID, so the T cells may come from the graft donor. The CDR3 runs from the conserved cysteine through the conserved F or W. Each record gives: J gene, clone size, D gene, V gene, CDR3 length, CDR3 DNA, CDR3 protein. The D gene is left open where the match is weak. A row's size may be missing; if present it is once, few, many or a size class.

>TRBJ2-1|NA|TRBD1|TRBV12-3/TRBV12-4|15
TGTGCCAGCAGACTCGACAGGGGCACCTACAATGAGCAGTTCTTC
CASRLDRGTYNEQFF
>TRBJ2-5|NA|NA|TRBV4-1|13
TGCGCCAGCAGCCAAACGGCGGGGGAGACCCAGTACTTC
CASSQTAGETQYF
>TRBJ2-2|NA|TRBD2|TRBV7-9|17
TGTGCCAGCAGCTTTTGGTCTGGACTAGGGAACACCGGGGAGCTGTTTTTT
CASSFWSGLGNTGELFF
>TRBJ1-2|few|NA|TRBV28|15
TGTGCCAGCACCGAATCGGGGGGAGCTAACTATGGCTACACCTTC
CASTESGGANYGYTF
>TRBJ1-5|NA|TRBD1|TRBV10-3|16
TGTGCCATCAGTGATCCGGGACAGGCGAATGATCAGCCCCAGCATTTT
CAISDPGQANDQPQHF
>TRBJ1-2|NA|NA|TRBV2|16
TGTGCCAGCAGTGAAGGGGGTGGAATGGTCCGTTATGGCTACACCTTC
CASSEGGGMVRYGYTF
>TRBJ2-3|few|TRBD1|TRBV5-6|18
TGTGCCAGCAGCCCCGCACATTTTGGACAGGGGAGCGCAGATACGCAGTATTTT
CASSPAHFGQGSADTQYF
>TRBJ2-3|NA|NA|TRBV29-1|15
TGCAGCGTCGACCGGGACACCTCCCGCACAGATACGCGGTATTTT
CSVDRDTSRTDTRYF
>TRBJ2-1|NA|NA|TRBV6-5|15
TGTGCCAGCAGTTCCCCTCGAGGCGATAACAATGAGCAGTTCTTC
CASSSPRGDNNEQFF
>TRBJ2-1|few|NA|TRBV5-1|13
TGCGCCAGCAGCTTAATGGGGATGAGTGAGCAGTTCTTC
CASSLMGMSEQFF
>TRBJ2-7|NA|NA|TRBV12-3/TRBV12-4|13
TGTGCCAGCAGCCGGAACAGCGAGTACGAGCAGTACTTC
CASSRNSEYEQYF
>TRBJ2-3|few|NA|TRBV20-1|16
TGCAGTGCTAGAGATCGGCCCAGGGTCAGCACAGATACGCAGTATTTT
CSARDRPRVSTDTQYF
>TRBJ2-7|few|TRBD1|TRBV2|12
TGTGCCAGCTGGGACAGGGGCTACGAGCAGTACTTC
CASWDRGYEQYF
>TRBJ2-5|NA|NA|TRBV7-6|14
TGTGCCAGCAGCTTAGTAGACTCACAAGAGACCCAGTACTTC
CASSLVDSQETQYF
>TRBJ2-3|NA|NA|TRBV28|17
TGTGCCATCCGAATACCGAGGGGCCGGGCCAGCACAGATACGCAGTATTTT
CAIRIPRGRASTDTQYF
>TRBJ1-2|few|TRBD1|TRBV27|17
TGTGCCAGCAGTTCTCGGTCCAGGGGGCTGGCCAGCTATGGCTACACCTTC
CASSSRSRGLASYGYTF
>TRBJ2-7|many|TRBD1|TRBV12-3/TRBV12-4|13
TGTGCCAGCAAAGGACAGGGCTTCTACGAGCAGTACTTC
CASKGQGFYEQYF
>TRBJ2-7|NA|NA|TRBV5-1|13
TGCGCCAGCAGCTTTTCAGACTCCTACGAGCAGTACTTC
CASSFSDSYEQYF
>TRBJ2-1|NA|TRBD1|TRBV4-1|18
TGCGCCAGCAGCCATCCCTTCCGGGACAGGGGGCCCTACAATGAGCAGTTCTTC
CASSHPFRDRGPYNEQFF
>TRBJ1-2|once|NA|TRBV5-1|15
TGCGCCAGCAGCTTGGTGGAGGGATCAGATCGTGGCTACACCTTC
CASSLVEGSDRGYTF
>TRBJ2-3|NA|NA|TRBV29-1|13
TGCAGCGTTGGCAAGGACCTCACAGATACGCAGTATTTT
CSVGKDLTDTQYF
>TRBJ2-1|few|NA|TRBV6-1|16
TGTGCCAGCAGTAAGCCCCTCACGCGCTCCTACAATGAGCAGTTCTTC
CASSKPLTRSYNEQFF
>TRBJ2-7|few|NA|TRBV12-3/TRBV12-4|15
TGTGCCAGCAGCCTCGCGGCAGGTTATGGCTACGAGCAGTACTTC
CASSLAAGYGYEQYF
>TRBJ1-3|few|NA|TRBV12-3/TRBV12-4|15
TGTGCCAGCAGTTTGATCTGGGGGGCTGGAAACACCATATATTTT
CASSLIWGAGNTIYF
>TRBJ1-3|NA|NA|TRBV27|15
TGTGCCAGCAGTTTAAGGCGCTCGGGGGGAAACACCATATATTTT
CASSLRRSGGNTIYF
>TRBJ2-3|few|TRBD2|TRBV4-2|16
TGTGCCAGCAGCCAAGACCCCAGCGGGGGCGGAGATACGCAGTATTTT
CASSQDPSGGGDTQYF
>TRBJ1-1|few|TRBD1|TRBV5-1|15
TGCGCCAGCAGCTACATCGGGACAGCCAACACTGAAGCTTTCTTT
CASSYIGTANTEAFF
>TRBJ2-1|few|TRBD2|TRBV20-1|15
TGCAGTGCTAGATCCAGCGGGGGGGCCTACAATGAGCAGTTCTTC
CSARSSGGAYNEQFF
>TRBJ1-6|NA|TRBD1|TRBV12-3/TRBV12-4|18
TGTGCCAGCACCTGGGGGACAGGGAGTAGTTCCTATAATTCACCCCTCCACTTT
CASTWGTGSSSYNSPLHF
>TRBJ2-7|NA|TRBD1|TRBV2|15
TGTGCCAGCAGAGATACCGGGACAGGGTATTACGAGCAGTACTTC
CASRDTGTGYYEQYF
>TRBJ2-7|once|NA|TRBV2|13
TGTGCCAGTTGCCCACAAAAGAGATACGAGCAGTACTTC
CASCPQKRYEQYF
>TRBJ1-4|few|NA|TRBV4-3|16
TGCGCCAGCAGCCAAGATTATCGGGGGGACCAGGAAAAACTGTTTTTT
CASSQDYRGDQEKLFF
>TRBJ2-1|many|NA|TRBV7-8|15
TGTGCCAGCAGCTTAGCGGGAGCCCCCTACAATGAGCAGTTCTTC
CASSLAGAPYNEQFF
>TRBJ2-1|NA|NA|TRBV5-4|12
TGTGCCAGCAGCGTCCCCCCTCGCGAGCAGTTCTTC
CASSVPPREQFF
>TRBJ2-1|NA|NA|TRBV18|16
TGTGCCAGCTCATCACAAGGAGTACAGGCGACTTATGAGCAGTTCTTC
CASSSQGVQATYEQFF
>TRBJ2-7|NA|TRBD2|TRBV28|15
TGTGCCAGCAGTTTTCTTACGGGGGGACCCTACGAGCAGTACTTC
CASSFLTGGPYEQYF
>TRBJ2-7|NA|NA|TRBV4-1|16
TGCGCCAGCAGCCAAGTTCCCCGGGACGGATCCTACGAGCAGTACTTC
CASSQVPRDGSYEQYF
>TRBJ1-4|NA|NA|TRBV19|13
TGTGCCAGTATTTCGGCGCTTAATGAAAAACTGTTTTTT
CASISALNEKLFF
>TRBJ2-3|NA|TRBD2|TRBV29-1|18
TGCAGCGTTGAAGATAGGCACCTAGCGGGGATTATCACAGATACGCAGTATTTT
CSVEDRHLAGIITDTQYF
>TRBJ1-5|NA|NA|TRBV6-1|13
TGTGCCAGCAGTGAAGCGAGCAATCAGCCCCAGCATTTT
CASSEASNQPQHF
>TRBJ2-4|NA|NA|TRBV16|14
TGTGCCAGCAGCCAATCATGGGACGGGGACATTCAGTACTTC
CASSQSWDGDIQYF
>TRBJ1-5|NA|TRBD1|TRBV29-1|13
TGCAGCGGCAGGACAGGGGAAAATCAGCCCCAGCATTTT
CSGRTGENQPQHF
>TRBJ2-7|NA|NA|TRBV5-1|15
TGCGCCAGCAGCTTGGGGGCCGAAACTACCTACGAGCAGTACTTC
CASSLGAETTYEQYF
>TRBJ1-1|NA|TRBD1|TRBV7-9|15
TGTGCCAGCAGCACACGGGGACAGGGATTCGGCGAAGCTTTCTTT
CASSTRGQGFGEAFF